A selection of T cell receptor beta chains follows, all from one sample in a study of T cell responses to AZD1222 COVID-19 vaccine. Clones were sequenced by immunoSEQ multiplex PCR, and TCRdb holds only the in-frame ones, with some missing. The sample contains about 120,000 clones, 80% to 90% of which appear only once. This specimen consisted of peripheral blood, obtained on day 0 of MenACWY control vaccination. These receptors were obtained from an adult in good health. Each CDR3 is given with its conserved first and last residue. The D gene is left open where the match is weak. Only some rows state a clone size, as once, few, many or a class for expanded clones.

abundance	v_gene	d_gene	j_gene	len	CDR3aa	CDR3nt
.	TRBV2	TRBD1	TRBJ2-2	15	CASRRTGGQAGELFF	TGTGCCAGCAGACGGACAGGGGGACAGGCCGGGGAGCTGTTTTTT
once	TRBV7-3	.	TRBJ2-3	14	CASSLGGVADTQYF	TGTGCCAGCAGCTTAGGTGGTGTTGCAGATACGCAGTATTTT
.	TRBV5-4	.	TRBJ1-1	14	CASSLDGGGTEAFF	TGTGCCAGCAGCTTGGACGGGGGGGGCACTGAAGCTTTCTTT
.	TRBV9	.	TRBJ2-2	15	CASSVMGLDTGELFF	TGTGCCAGCAGCGTGATGGGACTTGACACCGGGGAGCTGTTTTTT
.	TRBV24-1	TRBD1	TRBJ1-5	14	CATSEQGTLQPQHF	TGTGCCACCAGTGAACAGGGGACTTTACAGCCCCAGCATTTT
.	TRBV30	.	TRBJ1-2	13	CAWRDGQGYGYTF	TGTGCCTGGAGGGACGGGCAGGGCTATGGCTACACCTTC
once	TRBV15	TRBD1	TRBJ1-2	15	CATSKNRDREYGYTF	TGTGCCACCAGCAAAAACCGGGACAGAGAGTATGGCTACACCTTC
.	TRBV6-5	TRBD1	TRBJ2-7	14	CASSYGGQGNEQYF	TGTGCCAGCAGTTACGGGGGACAGGGTAACGAGCAGTACTTC
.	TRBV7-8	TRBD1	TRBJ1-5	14	CASSPGQGNQPQHF	TGTGCCAGCAGCCCGGGACAGGGCAATCAGCCCCAGCATTTT
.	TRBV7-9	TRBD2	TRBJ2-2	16	CASSRFGLAGSGELFF	TGTGCCAGCAGCCGCTTCGGACTAGCGGGGTCCGGGGAGCTGTTTTTT
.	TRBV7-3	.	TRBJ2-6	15	CASSPESSGANVLTF	TGTGCCAGCAGCCCAGAGAGCTCTGGGGCCAACGTCCTGACTTTC
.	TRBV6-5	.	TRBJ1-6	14	CASSYGGRNSPLHF	TGTGCCAGCAGTTACGGGGGGAGGAATTCACCCCTCCACTTT
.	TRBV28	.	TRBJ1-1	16	CASSLALRQLNTEAFF	TGTGCCAGCAGTTTAGCTCTCCGGCAATTGAACACTGAAGCTTTCTTT
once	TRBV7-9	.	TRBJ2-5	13	CASSFRQSETQYF	TGTGCCAGCAGCTTCAGACAGTCGGAGACCCAGTACTTC
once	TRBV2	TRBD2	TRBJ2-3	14	CASRATGGTDTQYF	TGTGCCAGCAGGGCCACGGGGGGGACAGATACGCAGTATTTT
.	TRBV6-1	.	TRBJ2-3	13	CASGGGSADTQYF	TGTGCCAGCGGTGGGGGATCAGCAGATACGCAGTATTTT
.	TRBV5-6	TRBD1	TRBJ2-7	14	CASSLGTGGREQYF	TGTGCCAGCAGCTTAGGGACAGGGGGCAGAGAGCAGTACTTC